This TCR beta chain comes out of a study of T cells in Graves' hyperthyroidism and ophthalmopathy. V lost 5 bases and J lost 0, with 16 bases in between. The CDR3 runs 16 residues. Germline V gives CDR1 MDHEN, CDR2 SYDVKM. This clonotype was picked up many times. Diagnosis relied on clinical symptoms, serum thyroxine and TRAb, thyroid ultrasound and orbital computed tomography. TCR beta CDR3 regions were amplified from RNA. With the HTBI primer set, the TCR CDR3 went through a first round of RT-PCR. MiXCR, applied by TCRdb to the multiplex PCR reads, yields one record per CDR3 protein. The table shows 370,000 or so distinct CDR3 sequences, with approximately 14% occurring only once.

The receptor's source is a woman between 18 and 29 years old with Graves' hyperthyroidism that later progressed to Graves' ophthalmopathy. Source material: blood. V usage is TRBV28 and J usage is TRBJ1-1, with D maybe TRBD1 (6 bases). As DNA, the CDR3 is TGTGCCAGCAGTCGCGGGGGCAAAAGGATGAACACTGAAGCTTTCTTT. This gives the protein CASSRGGKRMNTEAFF.